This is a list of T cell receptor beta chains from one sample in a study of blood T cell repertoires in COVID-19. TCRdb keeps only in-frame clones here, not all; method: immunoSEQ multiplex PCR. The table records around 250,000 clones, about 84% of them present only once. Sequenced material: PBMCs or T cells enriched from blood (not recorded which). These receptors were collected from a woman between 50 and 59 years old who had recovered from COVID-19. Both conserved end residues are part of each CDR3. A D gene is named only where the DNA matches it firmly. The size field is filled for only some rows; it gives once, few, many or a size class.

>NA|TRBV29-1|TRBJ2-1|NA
CSVSEAVQFF
TGCAGCGTTTCCGAAGCGGTGCAGTTCTTC
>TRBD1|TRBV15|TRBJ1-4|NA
CATSRDNRGIHEKLFF
TGTGCCACCAGCAGAGATAACAGGGGGATACATGAAAAACTGTTTTTT
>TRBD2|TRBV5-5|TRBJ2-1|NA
CASSRTSHLNEQFF
TGTGCCAGCAGCCGGACTAGCCATCTTAATGAGCAGTTCTTC
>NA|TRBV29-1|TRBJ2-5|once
CSVDTGRQQETQYF
TGCAGCGTTGATACTGGCAGACAGCAAGAGACCCAGTACTTC
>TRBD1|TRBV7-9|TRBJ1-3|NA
CASSPPGQTSGNTIYF
TGTGCCAGCAGCCCCCCGGGACAGACCTCTGGAAACACCATATATTTT
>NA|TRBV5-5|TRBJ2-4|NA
CASSLAGEAKNIQYF
TGTGCCAGCAGCTTGGCCGGGGAGGCCAAAAACATTCAGTACTTC
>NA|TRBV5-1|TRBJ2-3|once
CASSLAWGGPALTDTQYF
TGCGCCAGCAGCTTGGCATGGGGGGGCCCGGCTTTGACAGATACGCAGTATTTT
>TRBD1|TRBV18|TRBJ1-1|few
CASSPGTGAVAEAFF
TGTGCCAGCTCACCCGGCACAGGGGCGGTGGCTGAAGCTTTCTTT
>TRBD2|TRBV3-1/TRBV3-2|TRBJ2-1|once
CASSLGLGVVGSYNEQFF
TGTGCCAGCAGCCTCGGACTAGGCGTGGTAGGGTCGTACAATGAGCAGTTCTTC
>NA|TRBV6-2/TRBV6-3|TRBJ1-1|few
CASSYGQGNTEAFF
TGTGCCAGCAGTTACGGGCAGGGGAACACTGAAGCTTTCTTT
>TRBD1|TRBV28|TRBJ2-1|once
CASSPARGRGLNEQFF
TGTGCCAGCAGCCCCGCCCGAGGCAGGGGGTTAAATGAGCAGTTCTTC
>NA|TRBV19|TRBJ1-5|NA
CASSIDGGSNQPQHF
TGTGCCAGTAGTATAGATGGGGGGAGCAATCAGCCCCAGCATTTT
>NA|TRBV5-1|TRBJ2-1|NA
CASSSPPFNEQFF
TGCGCCAGCAGCTCCCCCCCCTTCAATGAGCAGTTCTTC
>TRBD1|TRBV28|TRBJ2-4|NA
CASSGTGALNIQYF
TGTGCCAGCAGCGGGACAGGCGCGTTAAACATTCAGTACTTC
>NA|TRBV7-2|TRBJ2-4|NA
CASSSGPAKNIQYF
TGTGCCAGCAGTTCGGGTCCAGCCAAAAACATTCAGTACTTC
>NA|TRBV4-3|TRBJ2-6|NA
CASSQDVGGANVLTF
TGCGCCAGCAGCCAAGATGTCGGTGGGGCCAACGTCCTGACTTTC
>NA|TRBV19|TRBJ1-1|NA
CASSMGGTGNTEAFF
TGTGCCAGTAGTATGGGAGGGACGGGGAACACTGAAGCTTTCTTT
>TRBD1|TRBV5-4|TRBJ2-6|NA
CASSFGTGGYGANVLTF
TGTGCCAGCAGCTTTGGGACAGGGGGATATGGGGCCAACGTCCTGACTTTC
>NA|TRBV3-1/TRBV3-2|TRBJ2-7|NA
CASSHTGAYEQYF
TGTGCCAGCAGCCATACGGGGGCCTACGAGCAGTACTTC
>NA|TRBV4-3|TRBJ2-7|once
CASSQEGGASEQYF
TGCGCCAGCAGCCAAGAAGGAGGCGCTTCCGAGCAGTACTTC
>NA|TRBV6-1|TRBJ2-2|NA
CASSEWRGPGWVFF
TGTGCCAGCAGTGAATGGAGGGGGCCGGGCTGGGTGTTTTTT
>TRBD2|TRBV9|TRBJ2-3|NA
CAGSSGGQSTDTQYF
TGTGCCGGCTCTAGCGGGGGGCAAAGCACAGATACGCAGTATTTT
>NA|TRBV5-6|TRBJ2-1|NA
CASSKAWGGALKDEQFF
TGTGCCAGCAGCAAGGCGTGGGGGGGGGCCTTGAAGGATGAGCAGTTCTTC
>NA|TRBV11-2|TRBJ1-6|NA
CASSPPVSSSYNSPLHF
TGTGCCAGCAGCCCGCCTGTTAGTTCGTCCTATAATTCACCCCTCCACTTT
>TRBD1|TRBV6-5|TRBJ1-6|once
CASSPGQRYNSPLHF
TGTGCCAGCAGCCCGGGACAGCGATATAATTCACCCCTCCACTTT
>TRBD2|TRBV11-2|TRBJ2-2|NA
CASTRQSGKNTGELFF
TGTGCCAGCACTAGGCAGAGCGGGAAGAACACCGGGGAGCTGTTTTTT
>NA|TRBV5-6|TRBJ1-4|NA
CASSLTLGRGNEKLFF
TGTGCCAGCAGCTTAACTTTAGGGCGAGGGAATGAAAAACTGTTTTTT
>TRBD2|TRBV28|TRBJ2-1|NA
CASSGGGAGGYEQFF
TGTGCCAGCAGTGGCGGGGGAGCGGGAGGCTATGAGCAGTTCTTC
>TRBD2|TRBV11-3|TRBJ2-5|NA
CASSRTSGEQTQYF
TGTGCCAGCAGCCGGACTAGCGGGGAACAGACCCAGTACTTC
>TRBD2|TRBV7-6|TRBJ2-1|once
CASSLRAGGPNEQFF
TGTGCCAGCAGCTTACGTGCGGGAGGGCCTAATGAGCAGTTCTTC
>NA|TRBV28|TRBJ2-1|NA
CASSPPGQGYWREGTNEQFF
TGTGCCAGCAGTCCTCCGGGACAGGGCTATTGGCGGGAGGGAACGAATGAGCAGTTCTTC
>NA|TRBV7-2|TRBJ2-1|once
CASSLATSHEQFF
TGTGCCAGCAGCTTAGCTACTAGTCATGAGCAGTTCTTC
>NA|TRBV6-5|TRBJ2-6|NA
CASSLSGANVLTF
TGTGCCAGCAGTTTATCTGGGGCCAACGTCCTGACTTTC
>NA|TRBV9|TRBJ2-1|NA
CASNRLGVSYNEQFF
TGTGCCAGCAACCGCTTAGGGGTATCCTACAATGAGCAGTTCTTC
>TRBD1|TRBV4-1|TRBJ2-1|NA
CANSHPAQGAFEQFF
TGCGCCAACAGCCACCCCGCCCAGGGGGCGTTTGAGCAGTTCTTC
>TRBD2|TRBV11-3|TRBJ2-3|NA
CASSLLSGEDTQYF
TGTGCCAGCAGCCTCCTAAGCGGGGAAGATACGCAGTATTTT
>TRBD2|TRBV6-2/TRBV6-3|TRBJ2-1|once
CASSLVLSGRAYNEQFF
TGTGCCAGCAGTTTGGTCCTTAGCGGGAGGGCGTACAATGAGCAGTTCTTC